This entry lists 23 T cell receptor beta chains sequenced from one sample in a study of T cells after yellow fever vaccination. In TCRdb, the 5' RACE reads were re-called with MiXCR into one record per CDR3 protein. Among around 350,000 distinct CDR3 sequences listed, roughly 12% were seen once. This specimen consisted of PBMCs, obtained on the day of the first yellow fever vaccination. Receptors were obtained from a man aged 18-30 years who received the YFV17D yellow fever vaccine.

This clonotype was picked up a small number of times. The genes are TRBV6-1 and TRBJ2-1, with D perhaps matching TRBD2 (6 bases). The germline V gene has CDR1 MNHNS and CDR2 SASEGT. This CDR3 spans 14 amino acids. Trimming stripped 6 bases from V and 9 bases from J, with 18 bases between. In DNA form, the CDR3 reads TGTGCCAGCAGGATGGGACTTGCGGCCAGTGAGCAGTTCTTC. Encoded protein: CASRMGLAASEQFF.

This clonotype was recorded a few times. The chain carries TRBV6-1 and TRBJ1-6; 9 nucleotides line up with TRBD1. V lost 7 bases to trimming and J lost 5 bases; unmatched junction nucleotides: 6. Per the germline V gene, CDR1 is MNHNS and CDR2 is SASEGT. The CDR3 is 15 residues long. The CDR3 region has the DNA TGTGCCAGCACCTCGACAGGGGGTAATAATTCACCCCTCCACTTT. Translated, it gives CASTSTGGNNSPLHF.

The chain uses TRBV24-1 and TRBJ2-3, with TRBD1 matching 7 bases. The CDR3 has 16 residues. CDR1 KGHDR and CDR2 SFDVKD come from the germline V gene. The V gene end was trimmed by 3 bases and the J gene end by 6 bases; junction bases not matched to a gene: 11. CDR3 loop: CATSDPQGITLDTQYF. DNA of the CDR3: TGTGCCACCAGTGATCCACAGGGGATTACGTTGGATACGCAGTATTTT.

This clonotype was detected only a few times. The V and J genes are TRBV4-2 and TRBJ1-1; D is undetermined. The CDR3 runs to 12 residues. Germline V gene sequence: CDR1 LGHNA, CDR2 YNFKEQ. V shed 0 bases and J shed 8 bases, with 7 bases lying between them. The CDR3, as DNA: TGTGCCAGCAGCCAAGATGATTGGGAAGCTTTCTTT. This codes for CASSQDDWEAFF.

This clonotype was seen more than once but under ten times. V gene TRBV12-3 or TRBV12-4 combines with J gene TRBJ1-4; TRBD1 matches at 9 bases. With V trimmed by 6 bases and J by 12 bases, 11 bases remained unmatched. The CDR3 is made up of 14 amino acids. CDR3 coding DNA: TGTGCCAGCAGCCGGGACAGGGAAGGAACGGAACTGTTTTTT. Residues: CASSRDREGTELFF.

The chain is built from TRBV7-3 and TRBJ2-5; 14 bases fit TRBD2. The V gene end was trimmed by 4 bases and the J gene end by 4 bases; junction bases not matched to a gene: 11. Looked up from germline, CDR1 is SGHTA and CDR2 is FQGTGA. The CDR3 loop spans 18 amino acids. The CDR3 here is CASSSGTSGGPGAETQYF. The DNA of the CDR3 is TGTGCCAGCAGCTCCGGGACTAGCGGGGGCCCCGGGGCAGAGACCCAGTACTTC.

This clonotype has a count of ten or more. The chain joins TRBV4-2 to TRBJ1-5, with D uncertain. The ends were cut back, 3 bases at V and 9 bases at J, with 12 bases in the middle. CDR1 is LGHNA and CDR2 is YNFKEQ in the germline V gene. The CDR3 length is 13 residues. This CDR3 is CASSQELFRPQHF. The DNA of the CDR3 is TGTGCCAGCAGCCAGGAGCTCTTCAGGCCCCAGCATTTT.

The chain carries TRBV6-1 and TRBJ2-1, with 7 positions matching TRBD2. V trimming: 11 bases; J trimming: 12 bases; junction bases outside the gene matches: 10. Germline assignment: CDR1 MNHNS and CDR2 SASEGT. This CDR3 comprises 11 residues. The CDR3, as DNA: TGTGCCTCCTGGGGGGGTAGCGCGCAGTTCTTC. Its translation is CASWGGSAQFF.

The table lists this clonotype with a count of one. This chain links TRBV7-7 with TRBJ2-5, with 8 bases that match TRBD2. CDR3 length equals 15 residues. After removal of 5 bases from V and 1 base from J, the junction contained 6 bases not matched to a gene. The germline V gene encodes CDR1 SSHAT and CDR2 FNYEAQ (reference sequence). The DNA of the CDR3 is TGTGCCAGCAGCCCGGGGAGCGGGGGCCAAGAGACCCAGTACTTC. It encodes CASSPGSGGQETQYF.

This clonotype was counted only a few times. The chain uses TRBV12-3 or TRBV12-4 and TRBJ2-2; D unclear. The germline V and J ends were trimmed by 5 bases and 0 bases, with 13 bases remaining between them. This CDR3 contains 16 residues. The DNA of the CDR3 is TGTGCCAGCAGTCCTACAATAGCAGCGAACACCGGGGAGCTGTTTTTT. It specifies CASSPTIAANTGELFF.

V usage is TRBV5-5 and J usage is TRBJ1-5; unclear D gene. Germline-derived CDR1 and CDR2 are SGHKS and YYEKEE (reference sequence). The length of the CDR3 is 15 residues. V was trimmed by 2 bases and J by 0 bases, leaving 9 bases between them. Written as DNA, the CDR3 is TGTGCCAGCAGCTTCCGAGGAGATAGCAATCAGCCCCAGCATTTT. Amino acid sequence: CASSFRGDSNQPQHF.

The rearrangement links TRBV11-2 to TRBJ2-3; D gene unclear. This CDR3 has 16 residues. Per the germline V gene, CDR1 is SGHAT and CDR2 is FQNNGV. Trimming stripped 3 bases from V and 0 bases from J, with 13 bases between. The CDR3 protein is CASSFYGRASTDTQYF. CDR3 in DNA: TGTGCCAGCAGCTTCTACGGTAGGGCGAGCACAGATACGCAGTATTTT.

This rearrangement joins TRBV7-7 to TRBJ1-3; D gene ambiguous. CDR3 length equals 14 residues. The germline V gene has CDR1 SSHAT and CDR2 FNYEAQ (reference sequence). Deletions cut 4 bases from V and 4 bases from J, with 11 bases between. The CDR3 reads CASSCPFGGNTIYF. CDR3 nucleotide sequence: TGTGCCAGCAGCTGCCCCTTCGGAGGAAACACCATATATTTT.

CDR3 region: CSLLQGPLGRAFF. CDR3 sequence (DNA): TGCAGTCTATTACAGGGACCCCTCGGTAGGGCTTTCTTT. This sequence joins TRBV20-1 and TRBJ1-1, with a possible D match to TRBD1 (6 bases). This CDR3 is 13 amino acids long. Trimming pared 8 bases from V and 11 bases from J, leaving 24 bases between. CDR1 is DFQATT, CDR2 SNEGSKA, per germline (reference sequence).

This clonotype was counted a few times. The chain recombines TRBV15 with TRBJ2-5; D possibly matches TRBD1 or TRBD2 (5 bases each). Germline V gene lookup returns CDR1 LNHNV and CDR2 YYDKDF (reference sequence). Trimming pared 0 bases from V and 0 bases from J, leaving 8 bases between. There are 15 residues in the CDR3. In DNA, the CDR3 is TGTGCCACCAGCAGAGACGGGACCCACCAAGAGACCCAGTACTTC. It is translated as CATSRDGTHQETQYF.

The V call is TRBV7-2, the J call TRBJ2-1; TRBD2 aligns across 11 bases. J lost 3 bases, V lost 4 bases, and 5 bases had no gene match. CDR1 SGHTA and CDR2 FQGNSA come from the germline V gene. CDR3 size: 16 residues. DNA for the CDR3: TGTGCCAGCAGCTCCGGGACTAGCGGATTCTACAATGAGCAGTTCTTC. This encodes CASSSGTSGFYNEQFF.

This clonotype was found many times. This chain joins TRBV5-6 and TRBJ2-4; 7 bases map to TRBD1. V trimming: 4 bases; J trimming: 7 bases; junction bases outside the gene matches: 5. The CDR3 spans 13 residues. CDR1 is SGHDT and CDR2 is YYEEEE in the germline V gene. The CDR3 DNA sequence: TGTGCCAGCAGCCTAGACAGGGCGAACATTCAGTACTTC. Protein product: CASSLDRANIQYF. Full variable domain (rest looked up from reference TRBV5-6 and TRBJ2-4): DAGVTQSPTHLIKTRGQQVTLRCSPKSGHDTVSWYQQALGQGPQFIFQYYEEEERQRGNFPDRFSGHQFPNYSSELNVNALLLGDSALYLCASSLDRANIQYFGAGTRLSVL.

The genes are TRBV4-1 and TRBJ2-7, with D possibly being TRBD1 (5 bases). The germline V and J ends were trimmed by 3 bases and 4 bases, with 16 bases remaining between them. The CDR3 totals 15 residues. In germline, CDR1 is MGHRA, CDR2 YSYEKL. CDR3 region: CASSHRITGDYEQYF. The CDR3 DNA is TGCGCCAGCAGCCACAGGATAACAGGAGATTACGAGCAGTACTTC.

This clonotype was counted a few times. The CDR3 DNA reads as TGTGCCTGGTTCCAGGCTGGGCAGTACTTC. Translation gives CAWFQAGQYF. This rearrangement joins TRBV30 to TRBJ2-7, with D unclear. The germline gives CDR1 GTSNPN, CDR2 SVGIG (reference sequence). The ends were cut back, 5 bases at V and 9 bases at J, with 11 bases in the middle. The CDR3 loop spans 10 amino acids. Supplemented by reference TRBV30 and TRBJ2-7, the full variable domain reads SQTIHQWPATLVQPVGSPLSLECTVEGTSNPNLYWYRQAAGRGLQLLFYSVGIGQISSEVPQNLSASRPQDRQFILSSKKLLLSDSGFYLCAWFQAGQYFGPGTRLTVT.

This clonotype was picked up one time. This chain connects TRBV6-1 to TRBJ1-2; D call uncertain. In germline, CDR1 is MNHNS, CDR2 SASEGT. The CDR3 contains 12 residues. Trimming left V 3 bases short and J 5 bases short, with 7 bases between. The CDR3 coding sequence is TGTGCCAGCAGTGATGCCGGGTATGGCTACACCTTC. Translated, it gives CASSDAGYGYTF.

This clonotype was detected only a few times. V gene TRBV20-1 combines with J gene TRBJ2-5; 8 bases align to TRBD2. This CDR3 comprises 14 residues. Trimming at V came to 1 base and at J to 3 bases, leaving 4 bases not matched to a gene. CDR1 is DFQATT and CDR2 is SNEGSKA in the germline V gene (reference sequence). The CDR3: CSARGVAGKETQYF. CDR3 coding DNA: TGCAGTGCTAGAGGGGTAGCGGGGAAAGAGACCCAGTACTTC.

The CDR3 spells CASSRAVSQYF. In DNA form, the CDR3 reads TGTGCCAGCAGCAGGGCGGTCTCGCAGTATTTT. The rearrangement uses TRBV6-2 or TRBV6-3 and TRBJ2-3; tentative D call: TRBD1 (5 bases). V gave up 6 bases and J gave up 10 bases, with 11 bases separating them. The CDR3 totals 11 residues. Germline CDR1 and CDR2: MNHEY and SVGEGT.

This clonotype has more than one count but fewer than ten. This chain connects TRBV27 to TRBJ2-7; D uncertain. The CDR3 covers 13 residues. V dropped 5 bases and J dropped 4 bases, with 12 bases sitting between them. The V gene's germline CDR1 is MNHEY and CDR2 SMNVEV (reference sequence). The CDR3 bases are TGTGCCAGCAGTAAGAGGCCAGCTTACGAGCAGTACGTC. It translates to CASSKRPAYEQYV.